The clone carrying this T cell receptor (beta chain) was seen a single time. Authors' methods: Amplification of reference gene primers was used by the study to estimate nucleated cell counts. Generated by immunoSEQ multiplex PCR, the TCRdb table keeps only in-frame clones and is missing some. From that table come the V and J calls and clone size; the DNA was used to work out D and trimming. Of approximately 100,000 clones listed, around 89% are singletons. The record originates from a study of blood T cell repertoires in COVID-19. CDR3 size: 15 residues. V lost 0 bases and J 1 base, leaving 6 bases between the germline ends. CDR1 is KGHSH, CDR2 LQKENI, per germline.

Sequences were obtained from peripheral blood. The chain recombines TRBV18 with TRBJ2-2; no firm D call. The TCR originated in a woman aged 55-70 years with acute or convalescent COVID-19. The DNA of the CDR3 is TGTGCCAGCTCACCACCGTCAGAGAACACCGGGGAGCTGTTTTTT. Its protein is CASSPPSENTGELFF.